The 3 T cell receptor beta chains presented below share a single source sample, sequenced in a study of cytomegalovirus exposure and HLA in healthy donors. Amplification used 60 Vbeta primers and 13 Jbeta primers. Assay used: immunoSEQ multiplex PCR; TCRdb lists only in-frame clones, some missing. The repertoire holds about 270,000 clones, with roughly two thirds as singletons. Sequencing was performed on PBMCs. Receptor source: a female donor in good health and CMV-seronegative.

The genes are TRBV6-1 and TRBJ2-2; the D gene is possibly TRBD1 (6 bases). Germline lookup yields CDR1 MNHNS and CDR2 SASEGT. Between the trimmed V and J ends, which lost 5 bases and 10 bases, there was a span of 20 bases. The CDR3 length is 15 residues. The DNA of the CDR3 is TGTGCCAGCAGTTCCCGACAGGCCACTTCGGAGGAGCTGTTTTTT. This sequence encodes CASSSRQATSEELFF.

The chain recombines TRBV7-9 with TRBJ2-7; maybe TRBD2 (5 bases). The V and J ends lost 3 bases and 0 bases respectively, with 12 bases between them. The germline gives CDR1 SEHNR, CDR2 FQNEAQ (reference sequence). This CDR3 comprises 15 residues. The CDR3 DNA sequence: TGTGCCAGCAGCTTCGGTCCTGGAGGCTCCTACGAGCAGTACTTC. Translated, it gives CASSFGPGGSYEQYF. The whole variable domain, remainder taken from reference TRBV7-9 and TRBJ2-7, is DTGVSQNPRHKITKRGQNVTFRCDPISEHNRLYWYRQTLGQGPEFLTYFQNEAQLEKSRLLSDRFSAERPKGSFSTLEIQRTEQGDSAMYLCASSFGPGGSYEQYFGPGTRLTVT.

This clone came up a few times. J is TRBJ2-5 and V is TRBV28; 7 bases align to TRBD1. J gave up 5 bases and V 2 bases, and 8 bases lay outside the gene matches. The CDR3 totals 15 residues. Germline CDR1 and CDR2: MDHEN and SYDVKM. The CDR3 DNA reads TGTGCCAGCAGTTTACAAGGGGGCGAGGGGGAGACCCAGTACTTC. Translation gives CASSLQGGEGETQYF.